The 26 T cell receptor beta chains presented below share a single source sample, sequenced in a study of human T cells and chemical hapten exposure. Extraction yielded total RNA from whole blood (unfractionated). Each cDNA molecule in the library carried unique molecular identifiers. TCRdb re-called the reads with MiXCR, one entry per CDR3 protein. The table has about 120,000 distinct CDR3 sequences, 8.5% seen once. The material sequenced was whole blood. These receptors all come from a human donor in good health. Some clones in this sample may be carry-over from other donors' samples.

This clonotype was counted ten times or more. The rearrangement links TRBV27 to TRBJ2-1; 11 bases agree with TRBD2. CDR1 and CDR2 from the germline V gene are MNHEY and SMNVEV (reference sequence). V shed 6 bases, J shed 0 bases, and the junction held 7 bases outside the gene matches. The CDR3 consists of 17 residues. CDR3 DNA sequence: TGTGCCAGCAGGCCGGGGACTAGCGGTCACTCCTACAATGAGCAGTTCTTC. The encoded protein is CASRPGTSGHSYNEQFF.

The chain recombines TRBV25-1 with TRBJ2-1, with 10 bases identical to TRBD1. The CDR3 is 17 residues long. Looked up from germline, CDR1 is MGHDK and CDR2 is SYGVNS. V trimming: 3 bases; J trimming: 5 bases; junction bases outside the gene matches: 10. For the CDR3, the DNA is TGTGCCAGCAGTGACCTGGGGGGGACAGGGGCTGACAATGAGCAGTTCTTC. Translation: CASSDLGGTGADNEQFF.

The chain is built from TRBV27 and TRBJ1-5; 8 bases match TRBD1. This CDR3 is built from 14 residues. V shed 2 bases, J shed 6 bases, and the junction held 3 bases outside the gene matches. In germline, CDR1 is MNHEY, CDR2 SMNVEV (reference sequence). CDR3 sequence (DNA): TGTGCCAGCAGTTTACAGGGGGCAGGTCAGCCCCAGCATTTT. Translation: CASSLQGAGQPQHF.

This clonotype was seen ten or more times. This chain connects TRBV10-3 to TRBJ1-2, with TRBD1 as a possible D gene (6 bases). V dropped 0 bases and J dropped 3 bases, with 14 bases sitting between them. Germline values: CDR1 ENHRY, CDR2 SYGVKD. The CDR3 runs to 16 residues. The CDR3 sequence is CAISESVQGDYYGYTF. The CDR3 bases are TGTGCCATCAGTGAGTCAGTACAGGGAGATTACTATGGCTACACCTTC.

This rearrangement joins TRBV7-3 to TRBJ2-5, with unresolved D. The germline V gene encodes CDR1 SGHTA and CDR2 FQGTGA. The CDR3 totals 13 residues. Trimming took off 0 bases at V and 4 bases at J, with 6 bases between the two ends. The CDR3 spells CASSLTRRETQYF. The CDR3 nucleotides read TGTGCCAGCAGCTTAACTAGGAGAGAGACCCAGTACTTC.

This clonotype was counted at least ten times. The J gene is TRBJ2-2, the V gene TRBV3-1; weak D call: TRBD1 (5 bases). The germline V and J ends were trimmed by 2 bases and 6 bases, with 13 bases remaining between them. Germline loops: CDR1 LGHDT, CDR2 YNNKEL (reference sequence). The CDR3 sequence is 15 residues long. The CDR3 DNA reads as TGTGCCAGCAGCCAAAGGGGAATGGACGCCGGGGAGCTGTTTTTT. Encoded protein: CASSQRGMDAGELFF.

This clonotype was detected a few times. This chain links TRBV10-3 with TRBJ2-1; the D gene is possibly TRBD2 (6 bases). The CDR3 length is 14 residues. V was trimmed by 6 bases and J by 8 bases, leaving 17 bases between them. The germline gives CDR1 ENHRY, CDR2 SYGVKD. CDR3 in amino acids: CAISAGTGFYEQFF. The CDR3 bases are TGTGCCATCAGCGCAGGGACTGGGTTCTATGAGCAGTTCTTC.

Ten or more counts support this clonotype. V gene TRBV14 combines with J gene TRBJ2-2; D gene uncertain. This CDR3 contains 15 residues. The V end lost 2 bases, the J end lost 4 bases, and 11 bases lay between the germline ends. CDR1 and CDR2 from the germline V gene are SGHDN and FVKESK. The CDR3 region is CASSQISRFTGELFF. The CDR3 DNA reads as TGTGCCAGCAGCCAAATTAGCCGTTTCACCGGGGAGCTGTTTTTT.

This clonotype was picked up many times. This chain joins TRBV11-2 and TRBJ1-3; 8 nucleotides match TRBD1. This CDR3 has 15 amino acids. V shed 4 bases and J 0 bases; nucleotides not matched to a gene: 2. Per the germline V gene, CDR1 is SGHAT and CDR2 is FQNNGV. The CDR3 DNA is TGTGCCAGCAGCTCAACAGGGGGCTCTGGAAACACCATATATTTT. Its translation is CASSSTGGSGNTIYF. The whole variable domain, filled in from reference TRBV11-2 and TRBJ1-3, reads EAGVAQSPRYKIIEKRQSVAFWCNPISGHATLYWYQQILGQGPKLLIQFQNNGVVDDSQLPKDRFSAERLKGVDSTLKIQPAKLEDSAVYLCASSSTGGSGNTIYFGEGSWLTVV.

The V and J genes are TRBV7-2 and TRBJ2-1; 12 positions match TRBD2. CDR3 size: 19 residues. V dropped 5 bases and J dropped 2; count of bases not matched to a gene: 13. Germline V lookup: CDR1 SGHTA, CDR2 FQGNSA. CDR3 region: CASSQTGPRLAGAYNEQFF. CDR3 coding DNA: TGTGCCAGCAGCCAGACAGGCCCTCGACTAGCGGGAGCCTACAATGAGCAGTTCTTC.

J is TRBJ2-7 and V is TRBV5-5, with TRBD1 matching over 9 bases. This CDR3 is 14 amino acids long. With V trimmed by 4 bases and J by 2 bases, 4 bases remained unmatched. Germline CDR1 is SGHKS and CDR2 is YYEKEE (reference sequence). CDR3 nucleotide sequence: TGTGCCAGCAGCCAACAGGGGGCTGCCTACGAGCAGTACTTC. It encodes CASSQQGAAYEQYF.

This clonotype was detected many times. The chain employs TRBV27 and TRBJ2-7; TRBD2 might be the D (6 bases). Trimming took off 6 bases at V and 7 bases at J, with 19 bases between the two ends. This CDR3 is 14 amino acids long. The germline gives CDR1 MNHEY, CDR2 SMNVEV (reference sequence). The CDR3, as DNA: TGTGCCAGCAGATCTTCGGGACTCCCGAGGGAGCAGTACTTC. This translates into CASRSSGLPREQYF.

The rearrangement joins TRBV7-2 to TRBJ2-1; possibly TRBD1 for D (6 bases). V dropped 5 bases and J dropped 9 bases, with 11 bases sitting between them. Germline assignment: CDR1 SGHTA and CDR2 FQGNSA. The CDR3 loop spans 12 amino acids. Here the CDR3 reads CASSKVGGEQFF. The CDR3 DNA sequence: TGTGCCAGCAGCAAAGTAGGGGGTGAGCAGTTCTTC.

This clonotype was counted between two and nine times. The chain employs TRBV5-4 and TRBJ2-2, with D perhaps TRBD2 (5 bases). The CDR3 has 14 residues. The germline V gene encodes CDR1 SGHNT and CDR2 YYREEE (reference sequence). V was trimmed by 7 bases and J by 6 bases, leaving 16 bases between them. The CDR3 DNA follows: TGTGCCAGCGGTGCACAGTTCGGGGCCGGGGAGCTGTTTTTT. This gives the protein CASGAQFGAGELFF.

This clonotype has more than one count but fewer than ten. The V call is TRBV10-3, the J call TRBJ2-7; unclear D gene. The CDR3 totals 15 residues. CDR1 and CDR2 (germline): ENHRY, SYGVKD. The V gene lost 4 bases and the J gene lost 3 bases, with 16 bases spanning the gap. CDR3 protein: CAISGNSISDYEQYF. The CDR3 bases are TGTGCCATCAGTGGGAACTCCATTTCAGACTACGAGCAGTACTTC.

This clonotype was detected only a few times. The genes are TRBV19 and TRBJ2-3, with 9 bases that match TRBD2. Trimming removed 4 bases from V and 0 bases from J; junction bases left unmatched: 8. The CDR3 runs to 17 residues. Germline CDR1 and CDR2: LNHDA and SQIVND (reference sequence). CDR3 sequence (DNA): TGTGCCAGTAGTAGAGCGGGAGGCTACACTAGCACAGATACGCAGTATTTT. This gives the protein CASSRAGGYTSTDTQYF.

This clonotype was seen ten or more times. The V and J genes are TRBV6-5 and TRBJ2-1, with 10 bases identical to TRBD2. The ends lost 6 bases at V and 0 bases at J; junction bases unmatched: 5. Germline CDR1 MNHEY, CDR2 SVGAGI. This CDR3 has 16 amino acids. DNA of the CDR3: TGTGCCAGCAGCTTAGCGGGAGGAAGCTCCTACAATGAGCAGTTCTTC. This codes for CASSLAGGSSYNEQFF.

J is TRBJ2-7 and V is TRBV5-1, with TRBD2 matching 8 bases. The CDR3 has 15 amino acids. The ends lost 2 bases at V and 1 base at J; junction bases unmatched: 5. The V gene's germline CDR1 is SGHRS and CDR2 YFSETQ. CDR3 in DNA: TGCGCCAGCAGCTTCCGGGAGGGGAAATCCTACGAGCAGTACTTC. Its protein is CASSFREGKSYEQYF.

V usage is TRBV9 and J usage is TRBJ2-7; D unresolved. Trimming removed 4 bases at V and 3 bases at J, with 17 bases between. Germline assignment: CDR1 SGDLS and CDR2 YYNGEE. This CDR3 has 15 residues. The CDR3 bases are TGTGCCAGCAGCCCTTCAATTGTAGGAAGCTACGAGCAGTACTTC. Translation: CASSPSIVGSYEQYF.

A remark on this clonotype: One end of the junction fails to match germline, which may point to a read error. Written as DNA, the CDR3 is TGTGCCAGTAGTACGCCGGGGCTAGCGGACGTTAGGTACAATGAGCTGTTCTTC. It yields the protein CASSTPGLADVRYNELFF. The rearrangement links TRBV19 to TRBJ2-1; the match to TRBD2 covers 7 bases. This CDR3 has 18 residues. Germline loops: CDR1 LNHDA, CDR2 SQIVND (reference sequence).

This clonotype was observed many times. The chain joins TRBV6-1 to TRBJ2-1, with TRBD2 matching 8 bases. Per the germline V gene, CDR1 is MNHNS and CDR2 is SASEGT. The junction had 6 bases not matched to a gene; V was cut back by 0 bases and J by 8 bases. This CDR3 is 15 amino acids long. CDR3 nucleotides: TGTGCCAGCAGTGAAGCCGCGGGAGGCCCCCATGAGCAGTTCTTC. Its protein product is CASSEAAGGPHEQFF.

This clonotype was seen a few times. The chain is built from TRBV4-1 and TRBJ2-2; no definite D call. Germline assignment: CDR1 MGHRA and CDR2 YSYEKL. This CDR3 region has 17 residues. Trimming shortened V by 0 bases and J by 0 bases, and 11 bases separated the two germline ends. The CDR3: CASSQDLLTTNTGELFF. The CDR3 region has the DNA TGCGCCAGCAGCCAAGATCTTTTGACGACGAACACCGGGGAGCTGTTTTTT.

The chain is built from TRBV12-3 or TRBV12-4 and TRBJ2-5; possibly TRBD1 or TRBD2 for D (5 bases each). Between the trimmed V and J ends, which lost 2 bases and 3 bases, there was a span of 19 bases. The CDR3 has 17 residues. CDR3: CASSLFGTALNEETQYF. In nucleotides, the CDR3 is TGTGCCAGCAGTTTATTCGGGACGGCACTCAATGAAGAGACCCAGTACTTC.

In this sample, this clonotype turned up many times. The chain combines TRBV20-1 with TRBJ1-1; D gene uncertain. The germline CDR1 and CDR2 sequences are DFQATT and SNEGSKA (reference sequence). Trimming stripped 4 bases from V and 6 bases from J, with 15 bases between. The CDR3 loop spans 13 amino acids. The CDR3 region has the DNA TGCAGTGCTAAAAAGCCGGGCACTCCTGAAGCTTTCTTT. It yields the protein CSAKKPGTPEAFF.

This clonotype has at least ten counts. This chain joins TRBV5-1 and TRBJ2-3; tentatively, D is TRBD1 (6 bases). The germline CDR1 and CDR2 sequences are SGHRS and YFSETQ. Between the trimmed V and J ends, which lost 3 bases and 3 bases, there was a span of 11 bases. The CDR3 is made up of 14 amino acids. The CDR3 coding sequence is TGCGCCAGCAGCTCAGGGGCTAGGACAGATACGCAGTATTTT. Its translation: CASSSGARTDTQYF. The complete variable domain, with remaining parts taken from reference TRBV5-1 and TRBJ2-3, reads KAGVTQTPRYLIKTRGQQVTLSCSPISGHRSVSWYQQTPGQGLQFLFEYFSETQRNKGNFPGRFSGRQFSNSRSEMNVSTLELGDSALYLCASSSGARTDTQYFGPGTRLTVL.

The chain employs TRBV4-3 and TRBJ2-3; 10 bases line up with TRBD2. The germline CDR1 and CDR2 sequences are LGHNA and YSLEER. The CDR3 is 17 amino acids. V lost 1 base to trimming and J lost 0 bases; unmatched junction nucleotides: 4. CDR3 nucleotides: TGCGCCAGCAGCCAAGCCGGGACTAGCGATAGCACAGATACGCAGTATTTT. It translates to CASSQAGTSDSTDTQYF.